This TCR beta chain is drawn from a study of blood T cell repertoires in COVID-19. Method: immunoSEQ multiplex PCR; TCRdb's copy keeps in-frame clones and lacks some. The table lists over 250,000 clones, about nine tenths of them singletons. Germline assignment: CDR1 SNHLY and CDR2 FYNNEI. The V end lost 8 bases, the J end lost 2 bases, and 13 bases lay between the germline ends. CDR3 length equals 14 residues. This sequence originates from a woman in her forties who had recovered from COVID-19. The chain employs TRBV2 and TRBJ2-1; weak D call: TRBD1 (6 bases). Sequenced input: peripheral blood. The CDR3 nucleotides read TGTGCCAGCCCCGAGGGGGTAGCCTACAATGAGCAGTTCTTC. It encodes CASPEGVAYNEQFF.